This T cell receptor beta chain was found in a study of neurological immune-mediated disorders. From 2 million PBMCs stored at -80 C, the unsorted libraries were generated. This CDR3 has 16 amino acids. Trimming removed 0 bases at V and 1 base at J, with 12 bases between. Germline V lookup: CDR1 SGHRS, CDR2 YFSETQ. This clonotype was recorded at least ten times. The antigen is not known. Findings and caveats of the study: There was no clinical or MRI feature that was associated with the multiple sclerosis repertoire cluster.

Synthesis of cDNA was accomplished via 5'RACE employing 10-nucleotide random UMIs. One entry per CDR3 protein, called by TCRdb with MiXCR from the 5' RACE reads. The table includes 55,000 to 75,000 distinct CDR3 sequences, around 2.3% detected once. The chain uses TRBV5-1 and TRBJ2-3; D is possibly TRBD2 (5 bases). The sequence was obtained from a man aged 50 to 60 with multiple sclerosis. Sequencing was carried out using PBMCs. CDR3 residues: CASSLDVSVGTDTQYF. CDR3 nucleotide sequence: TGCGCCAGCAGCTTGGATGTTAGCGTGGGCACAGATACGCAGTATTTT.